This T cell receptor (beta chain) stems from a study of OX40 agonist ivuxolimab in advanced cancers. TCRdb keeps only in-frame clones here, not all; method: immunoSEQ multiplex PCR. The data show some 94,000 clones, with roughly 95% seen just once and 2% to 2.5% held by the top ten. CDR3 length equals 18 residues. Germline loops: CDR1 LGHNA, CDR2 YNFKEQ. Trimming left V 0 bases short and J 2 bases short, with 17 bases between. This receptor was identified in an adult with an advanced solid tumor such as melanoma, head and neck, liver or kidney cancer. Specimen: CD4+ or CD8+ T cells sorted from blood, collected in a trial of the OX40 agonist ivuxolimab. V gene TRBV4-2 combines with J gene TRBJ2-1, with a possible D match to TRBD1 (6 bases). CDR3 in DNA: TGTGCCAGCAGCCAAGAAGGTCTCAGGGGACGGGCCTACAATGAGCAGTTCTTC. This gives the protein CASSQEGLRGRAYNEQFF.